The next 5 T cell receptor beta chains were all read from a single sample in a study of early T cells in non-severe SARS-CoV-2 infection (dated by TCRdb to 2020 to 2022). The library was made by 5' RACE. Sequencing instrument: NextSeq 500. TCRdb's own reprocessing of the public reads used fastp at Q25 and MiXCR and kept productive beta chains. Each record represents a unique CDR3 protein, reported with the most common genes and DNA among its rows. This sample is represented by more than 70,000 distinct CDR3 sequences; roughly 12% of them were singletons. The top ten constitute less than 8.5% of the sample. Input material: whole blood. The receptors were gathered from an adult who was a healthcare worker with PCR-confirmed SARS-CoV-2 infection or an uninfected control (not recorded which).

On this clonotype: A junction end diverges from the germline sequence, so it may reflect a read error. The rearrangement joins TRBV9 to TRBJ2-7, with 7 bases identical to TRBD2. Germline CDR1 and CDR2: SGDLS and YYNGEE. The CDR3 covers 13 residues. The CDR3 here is CASSPRSLAELSF. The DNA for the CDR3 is TGTGCCAGCAGCCCCCGAAGTCTAGCGGAGCTTTCCTTT.

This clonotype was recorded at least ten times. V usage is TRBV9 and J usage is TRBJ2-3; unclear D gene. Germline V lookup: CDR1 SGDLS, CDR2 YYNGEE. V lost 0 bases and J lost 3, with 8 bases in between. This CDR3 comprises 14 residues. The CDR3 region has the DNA TGTGCCAGCAGCGTAGGCGTTACTACAGATACGCAGTATTTT. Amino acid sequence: CASSVGVTTDTQYF. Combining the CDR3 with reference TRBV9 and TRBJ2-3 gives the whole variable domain DSGVTQTPKHLITATGQRVTLRCSPRSGDLSVYWYQQSLDQGLQFLIQYYNGEERAKGNILERFSAQQFPDLHSELNLSSLELGDSALYFCASSVGVTTDTQYFGPGTRLTVL.

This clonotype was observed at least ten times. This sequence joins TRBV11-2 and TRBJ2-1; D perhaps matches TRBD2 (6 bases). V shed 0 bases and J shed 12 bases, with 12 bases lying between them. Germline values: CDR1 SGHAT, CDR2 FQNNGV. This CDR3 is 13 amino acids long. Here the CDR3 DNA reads TGTGCCAGCAGCTTAGATCGTGGGACTTCGCAGTTCTTC. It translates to CASSLDRGTSQFF.

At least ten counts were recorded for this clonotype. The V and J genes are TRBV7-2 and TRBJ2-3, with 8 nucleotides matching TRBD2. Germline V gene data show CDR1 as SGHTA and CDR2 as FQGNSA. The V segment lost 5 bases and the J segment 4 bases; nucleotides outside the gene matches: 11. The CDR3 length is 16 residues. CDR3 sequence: CASSPRAVGRADTQYF. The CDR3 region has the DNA TGTGCCAGCAGCCCCAGGGCGGTCGGGAGGGCAGATACGCAGTATTTT.

Here the CDR3 DNA reads TGCGCCAGCAGCTTGGGAGCTGCGGGAGGAGCAGCGGGGCAGTATTTT. Translation gives CASSLGAAGGAAGQYF. The J gene is TRBJ2-3, the V gene TRBV5-1; 8 bases are shared with TRBD2. Per germline, CDR1 SGHRS and CDR2 YFSETQ. V lost 0 bases, J lost 11 bases, and 14 bases stayed unmatched. The CDR3 contains 16 residues.